These 30 T cell receptor beta chains were all obtained from the same sample, sequenced in a study of control samples from healthy donors and cancer patients. The assay was immunoSEQ multiplex PCR, and TCRdb's table has in-frame clones only and misses some. Here the sample spans 130,000 or so clones, 94% being singletons. The sequencing input was blood. The receptors stem from a man in his forties in good health.

The chain recombines TRBV6-5 with TRBJ1-1; D is possibly TRBD1 (6 bases). The CDR3 is 15 residues long. Per the germline V gene, CDR1 is MNHEY and CDR2 is SVGAGI. Trimming cost V 0 bases and J 5 bases, with 13 bases left between them. The CDR3, as DNA: TGTGCCAGCAGTTACTCTCGGCAGGGGACAACTGAAGCTTTCTTT. Translating gives CASSYSRQGTTEAFF.

The chain combines TRBV28 with TRBJ2-7; 7 positions agree with TRBD1. Germline V gene lookup returns CDR1 MDHEN and CDR2 SYDVKM. V was pared by 5 bases and J by 4 bases, with 8 bases of the junction left unmatched. The CDR3 has 14 amino acids. CDR3 protein: CASSPTGQRYEQYF. The CDR3 region has the DNA TGTGCCAGCAGTCCCACGGGACAGAGGTACGAGCAGTACTTC.

The J gene is TRBJ1-1, the V gene TRBV11-2, with D unresolved. This CDR3 spans 13 amino acids. The V gene's germline CDR1 is SGHAT and CDR2 FQNNGV. Trimming stripped 5 bases from V and 0 bases from J, with 7 bases between. The CDR3 DNA reads TGTGCCAGCAGCCCCGGCATGAACACTGAAGCTTTCTTT. Its protein product is CASSPGMNTEAFF.

DNA for the CDR3: TGCGCCAGCAGTCGACGGACAGGGCTGGACTATGGCTACACCTTC. Translated, it gives CASSRRTGLDYGYTF. V and J are TRBV5-1 and TRBJ1-2, with TRBD1 identical over 8 bases. CDR1 is SGHRS, CDR2 YFSETQ, per germline. The V segment lost 5 bases and the J segment 3 bases; nucleotides outside the gene matches: 9. There are 15 residues in the CDR3.

The V and J genes are TRBV30 and TRBJ2-3; D gene uncertain. V was pared by 2 bases and J by 0 bases, with 6 bases between. The CDR3 has 13 amino acids. In germline, CDR1 is GTSNPN, CDR2 SVGIG (reference sequence). The CDR3 coding sequence is TGTGCCTGGAGTAAAAAGAGCACAGATACGCAGTATTTT. Protein: CAWSKKSTDTQYF.

J is TRBJ2-1 and V is TRBV28, with 8 bases lining up with TRBD1. Losses at the gene ends were 4 bases for V and 6 bases for J; bases not matched to a gene: 11. The CDR3 covers 16 residues. Looked up from germline, CDR1 is MDHEN and CDR2 is SYDVKM. This CDR3 reads CASSSNRGDRSNEQFF. DNA for the CDR3: TGTGCCAGCAGTTCCAACAGGGGGGACAGGAGCAATGAGCAGTTCTTC.

The V gene is TRBV9, the J gene TRBJ2-1; 9 bases are a match to TRBD2. V lost 0 bases to trimming and J lost 4 bases; unmatched junction nucleotides: 8. The CDR3 has 17 amino acids. The germline gives CDR1 SGDLS, CDR2 YYNGEE. CDR3 sequence (DNA): TGTGCCAGCAGCGTAGAGGGGCTAGCGGGACTTTACAATGAGCAGTTCTTC. Translated, it gives CASSVEGLAGLYNEQFF.

The chain combines TRBV2 with TRBJ2-5, with TRBD1 as a possible D gene (6 bases). The CDR3 spans 14 residues. Germline loops: CDR1 SNHLY, CDR2 FYNNEI. V lost 4 bases and J lost 5, with 14 bases in between. CDR3 coding DNA: TGTGCCAGCAGTGTCCAGGGGCCGTTTGAGACCCAGTACTTC. Translation gives CASSVQGPFETQYF.

As for this clone: This same CDR3 is encoded by further DNA sequences in the sample. The rearrangement uses TRBV27 and TRBJ2-6; D unresolved. The CDR3 consists of 14 residues. Trimming removed 3 bases at V and 0 bases at J, with 3 bases between. Germline loops: CDR1 MNHEY, CDR2 SMNVEV (reference sequence). The CDR3 nucleotides are TGTGCCAGCAGTTTGTACTCTGGGGCCAACGTCCTGACTTTC. It yields the protein CASSLYSGANVLTF.

The chain links TRBV5-5 to TRBJ2-7; 8 nucleotides agree with TRBD1. The trim removed 0 bases at V and 2 bases at J, leaving 4 bases unmatched. Germline lookup yields CDR1 SGHKS and CDR2 YYEKEE (reference sequence). The length of the CDR3 is 15 residues. The CDR3 spells CASSLAQGATYEQYF. In DNA form, the CDR3 reads TGTGCCAGCAGCTTGGCCCAGGGGGCCACCTACGAGCAGTACTTC.

This clone was seen only once. The V gene is TRBV18, the J gene TRBJ2-4; D possibly corresponds to TRBD1 (5 bases). Trimming shortened V by 0 bases and J by 0 bases, and 12 bases separated the two germline ends. Germline V lookup: CDR1 KGHSH, CDR2 LQKENI. The CDR3 has 17 residues. DNA for the CDR3: TGTGCCAGCTCACCACCGTTTCGACAGCTAGCCAAAAACATTCAGTACTTC. Amino acids: CASSPPFRQLAKNIQYF.

The gene calls are TRBV25-1 and TRBJ2-1; D gene ambiguous. Per germline, CDR1 MGHDK and CDR2 SYGVNS. The V end lost 2 bases, the J end lost 2 bases, and 10 bases lay between the germline ends. The CDR3 has 15 residues. The CDR3 protein is CASSETAVTYNEQFF. In DNA, the CDR3 is TGTGCCAGCAGTGAAACGGCGGTAACCTACAATGAGCAGTTCTTC.

The chain has TRBV9 and TRBJ2-3; 7 bases match TRBD2. This CDR3 is 16 amino acids long. CDR1 is SGDLS and CDR2 is YYNGEE in the germline V gene. The trim removed 0 bases at V and 0 bases at J, leaving 4 bases unmatched. The CDR3 loop reads CASSVDGGMSTDTQYF. CDR3 DNA: TGTGCCAGCAGCGTAGACGGGGGGATGAGCACAGATACGCAGTATTTT.

V usage is TRBV6-2 or TRBV6-3 and J usage is TRBJ1-1; 12 bases align to TRBD1. The CDR3 runs to 15 residues. The V gene's germline CDR1 is MNHEY and CDR2 SVGEGT. V lost 7 bases, J lost 2 bases, and 5 bases stayed unmatched. CDR3 region: CASTPGTGGNTEAFF. CDR3 coding DNA: TGTGCCAGCACCCCCGGGACAGGGGGCAACACTGAAGCTTTCTTT.

The V gene is TRBV21-1, the J gene TRBJ2-1; TRBD2 is the table's D call and was not checked against the DNA. TRBV21-1 has pseudogene status. The CDR3 has 14 amino acids. CDR3 in amino acids: CARTGTSSYNEQFF. The DNA for the CDR3 is TGTGCCAGGACCGGGACTAGCTCCTACAATGAGCAGTTCTTC.

The genes are TRBV5-4 and TRBJ2-1, with D hard to call. V was clipped by 1 base and J by 5 bases, with 4 bases between them. The germline V gene has CDR1 SGHNT and CDR2 YYREEE (reference sequence). CDR3 length: 12 residues. In DNA form, the CDR3 reads TGTGCCAGCAGCTTGATCGACAATGAGCAGTTCTTC. As protein: CASSLIDNEQFF.

V usage is TRBV6-5 and J usage is TRBJ2-3; D is ambiguous. Trimming took 6 bases from V and 6 from J, leaving 13 bases between them. The CDR3 consists of 13 residues. CDR1 is MNHEY and CDR2 is SVGAGI in the germline V gene. CDR3 residues: CASSDSPQDTQYF. The CDR3 DNA sequence: TGTGCCAGCAGCGACTCCCCCCAGGATACGCAGTATTTT.

Here the CDR3 reads CASSPGVLYQETQYF. In DNA, the CDR3 is TGTGCCAGCAGCCCGGGAGTGCTTTACCAAGAGACCCAGTACTTC. The chain carries TRBV5-4 and TRBJ2-5; D is possibly TRBD2 (6 bases). The CDR3 consists of 15 residues. The germline V gene encodes CDR1 SGHNT and CDR2 YYREEE (reference sequence). V was trimmed by 4 bases and J by 0 bases, leaving 13 bases between them.

V gene TRBV18 combines with J gene TRBJ2-5, with TRBD1 matching over 7 bases. CDR1 and CDR2 (germline): KGHSH, LQKENI. V shed 4 bases, J shed 4 bases, and the junction held 0 bases outside the gene matches. The CDR3 is 12 amino acids. The CDR3 region is CASSRDRETQYF. The DNA of the CDR3 is TGTGCCAGCTCACGGGACAGAGAGACCCAGTACTTC. The full variable domain, rest sourced from reference TRBV18 and TRBJ2-5, is NAGVMQNPRHLVRRRGQEARLRCSPMKGHSHVYWYRQLPEEGLKFMVYLQKENIIDESGMPKERFSAEFPKEGPSILRIQQVVRGDSAAYFCASSRDRETQYFGPGTRLLVL.

The chain couples TRBV2 to TRBJ1-5, with 8 bases that match TRBD1. Germline V gives CDR1 SNHLY, CDR2 FYNNEI. CDR3 size: 15 residues. With V trimmed by 10 bases and J by 2 bases, 10 bases remained unmatched. The CDR3 region is CATSMDREGNQPQHF. Here the CDR3 DNA reads TGTGCCACCTCCATGGACAGGGAAGGCAATCAGCCCCAGCATTTT.

The V gene is TRBV13, the J gene TRBJ2-7; D ambiguous. The germline CDR1 and CDR2 sequences are PRHDT and FYEKMQ (reference sequence). The CDR3 totals 12 residues. V dropped 0 bases and J dropped 7 bases, with 7 bases sitting between them. The CDR3, as DNA: TGTGCCAGCAGCTTAGGCCTGGGAGAGCAGTACTTC. Protein: CASSLGLGEQYF. Using reference TRBV13 and TRBJ2-7 for the parts outside the CDR3, the full variable domain is AAGVIQSPRHLIKEKRETATLKCYPIPRHDTVYWYQQGPGQDPQFLISFYEKMQSDKGSIPDRFSAQQFSDYHSELNMSSLELGDSALYFCASSLGLGEQYFGPGTRLTVT.

V gene TRBV3-1 (or the pseudogene TRBV3-2) combines with J gene TRBJ2-2, with D possibly being TRBD2 (7 bases). The germline gives CDR1 LGHDT, CDR2 YNNKEL (reference sequence). This CDR3 spans 16 amino acids. Trimming removed 4 bases from V and 3 bases from J, with 15 bases in between. The CDR3 region has the DNA TGTGCCAGCAGCCGAGGGGGGAGGGCCCACACCGGGGAGCTGTTTTTT. Translation: CASSRGGRAHTGELFF.

The rearrangement links TRBV14 to TRBJ2-7; weak D call: TRBD1 (6 bases). V was shortened by 3 bases and J by 3 bases, with 9 bases between the two germline ends. The germline V gene encodes CDR1 SGHDN and CDR2 FVKESK. This CDR3 is built from 13 residues. The CDR3 DNA reads as TGTGCCAGCAGCCAGGACAGACACTACGAGCAGTACTTC. It yields the protein CASSQDRHYEQYF.

The V and J genes are TRBV19 and TRBJ1-3; D is ambiguous. The CDR3 is 14 residues long. In germline, CDR1 is LNHDA, CDR2 SQIVND (reference sequence). V lost 7 bases, J lost 0 bases, and 10 bases lay in between. The CDR3 nucleotides are TGTGCCAGTAACCACTGGCACTCTGGAAACACCATATATTTT. Encoded protein: CASNHWHSGNTIYF. The variable domain in full, with the rest retrieved from reference TRBV19 and TRBJ1-3, is DGGITQSPKYLFRKEGQNVTLSCEQNLNHDAMYWYRQDPGQGLRLIYYSQIVNDFQKGDIAEGYSVSREKKESFPLTVTSAQKNPTAFYLCASNHWHSGNTIYFGEGSWLTVV.

The rearrangement joins TRBV10-3 to TRBJ2-5, with TRBD1 matching over 10 bases. V shed 5 bases, J shed 2 bases, and the junction held 2 bases outside the gene matches. The CDR3 covers 14 residues. Germline values: CDR1 ENHRY, CDR2 SYGVKD. CDR3 DNA sequence: TGTGCCATCAGTTCGGACAGGGGGCAAGAGACCCAGTACTTC. This gives the protein CAISSDRGQETQYF.

This chain connects TRBV29-1 to TRBJ1-1; D perhaps matches TRBD1 (5 bases). Germline values: CDR1 SQVTM, CDR2 ANQGSEA. Between the trimmed V and J ends, which lost 3 bases and 4 bases, there was a span of 12 bases. This CDR3 spans 13 amino acids. The CDR3 loop is CSVDRGGSTEAFF. CDR3 DNA sequence: TGCAGCGTTGACCGGGGGGGGAGCACTGAAGCTTTCTTT.

The CDR3, as DNA: TGTGCCAGCTCACCAAATGGGGGTATGAACACTGAAGCTTTCTTT. Amino acids: CASSPNGGMNTEAFF. The V call is TRBV18, the J call TRBJ1-1; a weak D match, TRBD1 (5 bases). Germline V gives CDR1 KGHSH, CDR2 LQKENI. CDR3 length: 15 residues. V was clipped by 2 bases and J by 0 bases, with 10 bases between them.

This chain joins TRBV29-1 and TRBJ2-4; no definite D call. The CDR3 consists of 14 residues. CDR1 SQVTM and CDR2 ANQGSEA come from the germline V gene. Trimming took off 4 bases at V and 0 bases at J, with 10 bases between the two ends. Here the CDR3 DNA reads TGCAGCGTTGCGGGCAGACTAGCCAAAAACATTCAGTACTTC. Protein: CSVAGRLAKNIQYF. Based on the CDR3 plus reference TRBV29-1 and TRBJ2-4, the full variable domain is SAVISQKPSRDICQRGTSLTIQCQVDSQVTMMFWYRQQPGQSLTLIATANQGSEATYESGFVIDKFPISRPNLTFSTLTVSNMSPEDSSIYLCSVAGRLAKNIQYFGAGTRLSVL.

The V call is TRBV21-1, the J call TRBJ1-1; the DNA was not used to check the table's D call, TRBD1. TRBV21-1 represents a pseudogene. The CDR3 extends over 17 amino acids. The CDR3 spells CASSKVLPGTKNTEAFF. The CDR3 DNA reads TGTGCCAGCAGCAAAGTCCTTCCCGGGACAAAGAACACTGAAGCTTTCTTT.

The chain recombines TRBV20-1 with TRBJ2-7; a weak D match, TRBD1 (5 bases). Trimming took 4 bases from V and 12 from J, leaving 16 bases between them. The CDR3 runs to 11 residues. Germline V gives CDR1 DFQATT, CDR2 SNEGSKA (reference sequence). CDR3 region: CSAKGAGQLYF. The DNA for the CDR3 is TGCAGTGCTAAGGGTGCAGGGCAACTGTACTTC.